This T cell receptor (beta chain) was recovered during a study of OX40 agonist ivuxolimab in advanced cancers. Overall study context: Patients received intravenous ivuxolimab every 2 weeks at 0.01 to 10 mg/kg. Points from the study as a whole: There was clonal expansion of CD4+ and CD8+ blood T cells by week 6 at 0.1 to 3.0 mg/kg. Averaging showed that CD8+ T cells had more expanded clones than CD4+ did.

Germline CDR1 and CDR2: MGHDK and SYGVNS. The CDR3 loop spans 14 amino acids. Trimming removed 4 bases from V and 3 bases from J, with 13 bases in between. Concerning this clone itself: Its antigen is not known.

The assay was immunoSEQ multiplex PCR, and TCRdb's table has in-frame clones only and misses some. Of about 15,000 clones in the sample, approximately 88% are singletons; the top ten hold roughly 66%. The timepoints at which blood was sampled were baseline, cycle 4 day 1, and cycle 7 day 1. This receptor was obtained from an adult with an advanced solid tumor such as melanoma, head and neck, liver or kidney cancer. The chain is built from TRBV25-1 and TRBJ2-7, with D possibly being TRBD1 (7 bases). This material consisted of CD4+ or CD8+ T cells sorted from blood, taken in a trial of the OX40 agonist ivuxolimab. The CDR3 reads CASSGGDSYYEQYF. DNA of the CDR3: TGTGCCAGCAGTGGGGGGGACAGTTACTACGAGCAGTACTTC.